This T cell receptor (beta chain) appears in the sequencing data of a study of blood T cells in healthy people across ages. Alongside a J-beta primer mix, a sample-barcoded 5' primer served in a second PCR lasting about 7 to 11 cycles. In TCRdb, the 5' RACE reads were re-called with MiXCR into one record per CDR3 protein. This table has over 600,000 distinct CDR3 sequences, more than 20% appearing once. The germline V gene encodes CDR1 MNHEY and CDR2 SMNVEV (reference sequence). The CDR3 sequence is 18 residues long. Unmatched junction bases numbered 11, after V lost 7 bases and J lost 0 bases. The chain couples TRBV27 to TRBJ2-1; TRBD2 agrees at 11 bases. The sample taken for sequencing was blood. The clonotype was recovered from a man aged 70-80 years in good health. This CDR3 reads CASKRGTSGPSSYNEQFF. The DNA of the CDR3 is TGTGCCAGCAAAAGAGGGACTAGCGGCCCTAGCTCCTACAATGAGCAGTTCTTC.